What follows is one T cell receptor beta chain and its context. Its antigen is not known. This record belongs to a study of cytomegalovirus exposure and HLA in healthy donors. Study summary: The approximately 710 first-cohort repertoires and the roughly 120 validation repertoires shared the same platform, a later analysis reported.

Findings of the study overall: Among the CMV-associated chains, three were confirmed in vitro as specific for CMV antigens. The study flagged roughly 150 TCR beta chains as cytomegalovirus-associated.

Method: immunoSEQ multiplex PCR; TCRdb's copy keeps in-frame clones and lacks some. The sample yields around 150,000 clones, about nine tenths seen once. The sample taken for sequencing was PBMCs. This TCR came from a woman in her twenties or thirties in good health and CMV-seronegative.

The CDR3 sequence is CASSALAGGGNEQFF. The DNA for the CDR3 is TGTGCCAGCAGTGCACTAGCGGGAGGGGGGAATGAGCAGTTCTTC. The rearrangement uses TRBV25-1 and TRBJ2-1; 13 bases are shared with TRBD2. The V gene's germline CDR1 is MGHDK and CDR2 SYGVNS. This CDR3 spans 15 amino acids. The V segment lost 4 bases and the J segment 7 bases; nucleotides outside the gene matches: 4. Full variable domain (missing parts from reference TRBV25-1 and TRBJ2-1): EADIYQTPRYLVIGTGKKITLECSQTMGHDKMYWYQQDPGMELHLIHYSYGVNSTEKGDLSSESTVSRIRTEHFPLTLESARPSHTSQYLCASSALAGGGNEQFFGPGTRLTVL.